Listed below are T cell receptor beta chains from one sample, sequenced in a study of T cell repertoires in cytomegalovirus infection. TCRdb reanalysed the reads using MiXCR and keeps one entry per CDR3 protein. The sample holds about 830,000 distinct CDR3 sequences, 32% seen once. Their antigen targets remain unknown. Here the sequenced sample was cultured CD8+ T cells from PBMCs, taken from culture after CMV antigen stimulation. The receptors here all came from a human donor in good health (CMV status not recorded). Some clones in this sample may be carry-over from other donors' samples. CDR3s include the opening cysteine and the closing phenylalanine or tryptophan. Fields, in order: J gene, V gene, clone size, D gene, CDR3 protein, CDR3 DNA. A D gene is named only where the DNA matches it firmly. Size is omitted from some rows. Given values are once, few, many or a class for expanded clones.

J: TRBJ2-5; V: TRBV15; size: .; D: .; CDR3: CATSRVHLQGETQYF; DNA: TGTGCCACCAGCAGAGTACACCTCCAGGGAGAGACCCAGTACTTC
J: TRBJ1-5; V: TRBV6-6; size: few; D: .; CDR3: CASSYSPANQPQHF; DNA: TGTGCCAGCAGTTACTCCCCCGCCAATCAGCCCCAGCATTTT
J: TRBJ2-6; V: TRBV27; size: .; D: .; CDR3: CASSLLSGRYSGANVLTF; DNA: TGTGCCAGCAGTTTACTCTCCGGACGGTACTCTGGGGCCAACGTCCTGACTTTC
J: TRBJ2-1; V: TRBV29-1; size: few; D: .; CDR3: CSVPGRDEQFF; DNA: TGCAGCGTCCCCGGTAGGGACGAGCAGTTCTTC
J: TRBJ2-1; V: TRBV19; size: .; D: .; CDR3: CASSMSVHNEQFF; DNA: TGTGCCAGTAGTATGTCGGTCCACAATGAGCAGTTCTTC
J: TRBJ2-2; V: TRBV6-8; size: .; D: .; CDR3: CASSYSNSGANTGELFF; DNA: TGTGCCAGCAGTTACTCGAATTCGGGGGCGAACACCGGGGAGCTGTTTTTT
J: TRBJ2-1; V: TRBV4-2; size: .; D: TRBD2; CDR3: CASSLTGTSGGAGNEQFF; DNA: TGTGCCAGCAGTCTAACCGGGACTAGCGGGGGGGCGGGCAATGAGCAGTTCTTC
J: TRBJ2-7; V: TRBV10-3; size: .; D: .; CDR3: CAISPQTYEQYF; DNA: TGTGCCATCAGTCCCCAGACCTACGAGCAGTACTTC
J: TRBJ1-5; V: TRBV27; size: .; D: .; CDR3: CASRISGVHQPQHF; DNA: TGTGCCAGCAGGATCTCAGGGGTTCATCAGCCCCAGCATTTT
J: TRBJ1-5; V: TRBV7-8; size: many; D: TRBD1; CDR3: CASSFTGGKPQHF; DNA: TGTGCCAGCAGCTTTACAGGGGGCAAGCCCCAGCATTTT
J: TRBJ2-2; V: TRBV3-1; size: few; D: .; CDR3: CASSQEGISAGELFF; DNA: TGTGCCAGCAGCCAAGAAGGGATATCAGCCGGGGAGCTGTTTTTT
J: TRBJ1-2; V: TRBV5-5; size: .; D: .; CDR3: CASSLGTANYGYTF; DNA: TGTGCCAGCAGCCTGGGGACGGCTAACTATGGCTACACCTTC
J: TRBJ1-1; V: TRBV10-3; size: .; D: .; CDR3: CAIRPNPEQGIIPEAFF; DNA: TGTGCCATCAGACCTAACCCGGAACAGGGTATTATTCCTGAAGCTTTCTTT
J: TRBJ1-2; V: TRBV4-3; size: .; D: .; CDR3: CASSQETQGYDYTF; DNA: TGCGCCAGCAGCCAAGAGACCCAGGGATACGACTACACCTTC
J: TRBJ1-5; V: TRBV19; size: few; D: .; CDR3: CASSIDGGRGSNQPQHF; DNA: TGTGCCAGTAGTATAGATGGGGGGCGCGGGAGCAATCAGCCCCAGCATTTT
J: TRBJ1-6; V: TRBV5-1; size: .; D: TRBD1; CDR3: CASSSGGLPLHF; DNA: TGCGCCAGCAGCTCAGGGGGCCTACCCCTCCACTTT
J: TRBJ1-4; V: TRBV5-6; size: .; D: .; CDR3: CASSPWAQEKLFF; DNA: TGTGCCAGCAGCCCCTGGGCCCAGGAAAAACTGTTTTTT
J: TRBJ2-1; V: TRBV6-5; size: .; D: TRBD2; CDR3: CASSPGILTLTSGGLNEQFF; DNA: TGTGCCAGCAGCCCTGGAATCCTCACCCTCACTAGCGGGGGGCTCAATGAGCAGTTCTTC
J: TRBJ2-1; V: TRBV5-6; size: .; D: TRBD1; CDR3: CASSLGQGAFSYSYNEQFF; DNA: TGTGCCAGCAGCTTGGGACAGGGGGCTTTCTCTTACTCCTACAATGAGCAGTTCTTC
J: TRBJ2-5; V: TRBV7-2; size: many; D: TRBD1; CDR3: CASSLPDRWPQETQYF; DNA: TGTGCCAGCAGCTTGCCGGACAGGTGGCCTCAAGAGACCCAGTACTTC
J: TRBJ1-1; V: TRBV12-3/TRBV12-4; size: .; D: .; CDR3: CASTRGVGNTEAFF; DNA: TGTGCCAGCACCCGGGGTGTGGGGAACACTGAAGCTTTCTTT
J: TRBJ2-1; V: TRBV4-1; size: .; D: TRBD1; CDR3: CASSQVPGQGRHEQFF; DNA: TGCGCCAGCAGCCAAGTACCGGGACAGGGACGCCATGAGCAGTTCTTC
J: TRBJ2-5; V: TRBV5-1; size: few; D: .; CDR3: CASSVTSGGTQETQYF; DNA: TGCGCCAGCAGCGTTACTTCTGGGGGCACGCAAGAGACCCAGTACTTC
J: TRBJ1-4; V: TRBV6-6; size: many; D: .; CDR3: CASSYTRREDEKLFF; DNA: TGTGCCAGCAGTTACACCCGTAGGGAGGATGAAAAACTGTTTTTT
J: TRBJ2-5; V: TRBV7-2; size: many; D: .; CDR3: CASSLGDRPYQETQYF; DNA: TGTGCCAGCAGCTTAGGGGACCGGCCGTACCAAGAGACCCAGTACTTC
J: TRBJ2-3; V: TRBV6-5; size: few; D: .; CDR3: CASRQQGRDTQYF; DNA: TGTGCCAGCAGACAACAGGGGAGGGATACGCAGTATTTT
J: TRBJ2-1; V: TRBV6-1; size: once; D: .; CDR3: CASSYTPLVHDHNEQFF; DNA: TGTGCCAGCAGTTACACCCCTCTAGTTCACGACCACAATGAGCAGTTCTTC
J: TRBJ1-6; V: TRBV7-2; size: many; D: TRBD1; CDR3: CASSFGDRLDSPLHF; DNA: TGTGCCAGCAGCTTCGGGGACAGGCTGGATTCACCCCTCCACTTT
J: TRBJ2-3; V: TRBV6-5; size: few; D: .; CDR3: CASSYSREGYSADTQYF; DNA: TGTGCCAGCAGTTACTCGAGAGAGGGTTATTCGGCAGATACGCAGTATTTT
J: TRBJ2-2; V: TRBV28; size: .; D: .; CDR3: CASSFRGQANTGELFF; DNA: TGTGCCAGCAGTTTCCGGGGGCAAGCGAACACCGGGGAGCTGTTTTTT
J: TRBJ1-2; V: TRBV28; size: .; D: .; CDR3: CASREFTGSDGYTF; DNA: TGTGCCAGCAGAGAATTTACAGGTTCAGATGGCTACACCTTC